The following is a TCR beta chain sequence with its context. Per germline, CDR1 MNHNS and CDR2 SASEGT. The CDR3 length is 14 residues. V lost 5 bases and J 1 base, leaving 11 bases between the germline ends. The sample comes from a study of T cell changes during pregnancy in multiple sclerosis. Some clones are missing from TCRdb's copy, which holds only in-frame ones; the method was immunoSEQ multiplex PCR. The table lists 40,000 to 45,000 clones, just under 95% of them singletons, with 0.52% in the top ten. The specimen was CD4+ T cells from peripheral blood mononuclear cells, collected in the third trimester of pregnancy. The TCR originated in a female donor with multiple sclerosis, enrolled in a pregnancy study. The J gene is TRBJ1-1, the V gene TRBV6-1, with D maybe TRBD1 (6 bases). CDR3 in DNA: TGTGCCAGCAGTTGGGGAGGGGGGAACACTGAAGCTTTCTTT. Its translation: CASSWGGGNTEAFF.